This T cell receptor (beta chain) was recorded in a study of T-cell reconstitution after alpha-beta-depleted transplantation in children. Study results and caveats: T-cell counts and diversity were attributed mostly to newly produced T cells one year after transplant.

Unique molecular identifiers were incorporated during preparation of the TCRbeta library. Via MiXCR, TCRdb re-called the PCR reads, giving one row per CDR3 protein. The sample holds roughly 670,000 distinct CDR3 sequences, 13% seen once. Trimming left V 5 bases short and J 2 bases short, with 9 bases between. Germline V CDR1 and CDR2: MDHEN, SYDVKM. The CDR3 consists of 13 residues. Comment on this clonotype: Antigen unknown.

The rearrangement joins TRBV28 to TRBJ1-2; a possible D gene is TRBD1 (6 bases). Sequencing used PBMCs, obtained before TCRalphabeta/CD19-depleted stem cell transplant. This TCR derives from a girl aged 2-10 years with congenital amegakaryocytic thrombocytopenia, due to receive a stem cell transplant. In nucleotides, the CDR3 is TGTGCCAGCAGTGGGGGGCTAAACTATGGCTACACCTTC. Protein: CASSGGLNYGYTF.